Each of the 6 T cell receptor beta chains below was sequenced from the same sample in a study of blood T cell repertoires in COVID-19 (dated by TCRdb to 2020 to 2022). Libraries were prepared through the immunoSEQ multiplex PCR assay. In TCRdb, the immuneACCESS table is reduced to in-frame sequences with V and J assigned. These tables do not hold every clone; where another copy was compared, an unresolved V gene accounts for under half, and the others remain unexplained. The sample table holds 150,000 to 190,000 clones, of which approximately 73% were seen once. The ten biggest clones cover more than 3.5% of the sample. The sequenced sample was peripheral blood. The receptors were sampled from a woman of 80 years or more with acute or convalescent COVID-19.

This chain joins TRBV3-1 (or the pseudogene TRBV3-2) and TRBJ1-1; D gene ambiguous. The germline CDR1 and CDR2 sequences are LGHDT and YNNKEL (reference sequence). This CDR3 region has 13 residues. Trimming shortened V by 1 base and J by 10 bases, and 13 bases separated the two germline ends. CDR3 in DNA: TGTGCCAGCAGCCAAGTCGGGGTACTCTCAGCTTTCTTT. Amino acid sequence: CASSQVGVLSAFF.

This clone was detected once. This rearrangement joins TRBV7-2 to TRBJ1-5; D gene ambiguous. There are 15 residues in the CDR3. Trimming removed 1 base from V and 4 bases from J, with 11 bases in between. Looked up from germline, CDR1 is SGHTA and CDR2 is FQGNSA. CDR3 protein: CASSLVGTVNQPQHF. The CDR3 DNA reads as TGTGCCAGCAGCTTAGTAGGTACAGTAAATCAGCCCCAGCATTTT.

The rearrangement joins TRBV6-5 to TRBJ2-7; TRBD2 matches 8 bases. Trimming at V came to 7 bases and at J to 3 bases, leaving 5 bases not matched to a gene. The CDR3 totals 13 residues. Germline CDR1 MNHEY, CDR2 SVGAGI. This chain's CDR3 is CASTVSGGYEQYF. The CDR3 DNA reads TGTGCCAGCACAGTAAGCGGGGGCTACGAGCAGTACTTC.

The chain carries TRBV3-1 (or the pseudogene TRBV3-2) and TRBJ1-2; TRBD1 matches at 7 bases. The CDR3 covers 18 residues. The V gene end was trimmed by 2 bases and the J gene end by 1 base; junction bases not matched to a gene: 13. CDR1 is LGHDT, CDR2 YNNKEL, per germline (reference sequence). Written as DNA, the CDR3 is TGTGCCAGCAGCCAATCATTCGGGACAGAACTCATTAACTATGGCTACACCTTC. Translating gives CASSQSFGTELINYGYTF.

This chain joins TRBV7-9 and TRBJ1-4; TRBD1 might be the D (6 bases). V lost 6 bases to trimming and J lost 8 bases, with 10 bases between them. Germline V gives CDR1 SEHNR, CDR2 FQNEAQ (reference sequence). This CDR3 comprises 12 residues. The CDR3 is CASRRDTEKLFF. CDR3 bases: TGTGCCAGCAGGAGGGACACCGAAAAACTGTTTTTT.

The V call is TRBV6-4, the J call TRBJ2-1; D is possibly TRBD2 (5 bases). Germline CDR1 MRHNA, CDR2 SNTAGT. This CDR3 spans 13 amino acids. Trimming cost V 5 bases and J 9 bases, with 14 bases left between them. CDR3: CASSRTSVGEQFF. In nucleotides, the CDR3 is TGTGCCAGCAGTAGAACTAGTGTTGGTGAGCAGTTCTTC.